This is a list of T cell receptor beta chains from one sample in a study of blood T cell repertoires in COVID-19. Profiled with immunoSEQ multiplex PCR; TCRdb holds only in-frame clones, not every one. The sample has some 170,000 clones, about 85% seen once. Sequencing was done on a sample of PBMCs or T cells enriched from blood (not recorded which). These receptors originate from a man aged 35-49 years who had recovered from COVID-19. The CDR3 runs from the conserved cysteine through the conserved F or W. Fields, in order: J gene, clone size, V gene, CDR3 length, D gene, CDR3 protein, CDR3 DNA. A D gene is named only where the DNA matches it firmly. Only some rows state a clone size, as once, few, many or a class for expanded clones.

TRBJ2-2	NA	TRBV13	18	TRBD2	CASSLGAAGGPNTGELFF	TGTGCCAGCAGCTTAGGGGCGGCGGGAGGCCCCAACACCGGGGAGCTGTTTTTT
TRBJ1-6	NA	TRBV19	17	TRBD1	CASSMGWTGAHNSPLHF	TGTGCCAGTAGTATGGGATGGACAGGAGCTCATAATTCACCCCTCCACTTT
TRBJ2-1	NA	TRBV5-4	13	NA	CASSLDLYSEQFF	TGTGCCAGCAGCTTGGACTTGTACAGTGAGCAGTTCTTC
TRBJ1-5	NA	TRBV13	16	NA	CASSISAGITNQPQHF	TGTGCCAGCAGCATATCGGCAGGAATCACCAATCAGCCCCAGCATTTT
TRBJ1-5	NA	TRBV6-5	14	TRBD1	CASGTGDVSQPQHF	TGTGCCAGTGGGACAGGGGATGTAAGTCAGCCCCAGCATTTT
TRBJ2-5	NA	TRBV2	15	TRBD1	CASAGEPGQGETQYF	TGTGCCAGCGCCGGAGAACCGGGACAGGGAGAGACCCAGTACTTC
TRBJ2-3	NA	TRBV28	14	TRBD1	CASSRQGASDTQYF	TGTGCCAGCAGCCGACAGGGGGCATCAGATACGCAGTATTTT
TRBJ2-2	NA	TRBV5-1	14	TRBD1	CASRGQGSNGELFF	TGCGCCAGCAGGGGACAGGGTAGTAACGGGGAGCTGTTTTTT
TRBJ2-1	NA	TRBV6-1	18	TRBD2	CASSEGLGLAGVRDEQFF	TGTGCCAGCAGTGAAGGGCTTGGACTAGCGGGAGTAAGGGATGAGCAGTTCTTC
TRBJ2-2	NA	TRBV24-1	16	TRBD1	CATSKTGDTNTGELFF	TGTGCCACTAGCAAGACAGGGGACACGAACACCGGGGAGCTGTTTTTT
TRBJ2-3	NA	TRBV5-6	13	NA	CASSTGTTDTQYF	TGTGCCAGCAGCACCGGGACAACAGATACGCAGTATTTT
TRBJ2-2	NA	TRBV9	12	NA	CASSVEDWELFF	TGTGCCAGCAGCGTAGAGGACTGGGAGCTGTTTTTT
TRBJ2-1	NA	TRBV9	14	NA	CASSVGEAGREQFF	TGTGCCAGCAGCGTAGGAGAGGCGGGGAGAGAGCAGTTCTTC
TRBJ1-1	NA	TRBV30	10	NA	CAWMRTEAFF	TGTGCCTGGATGCGCACTGAAGCTTTCTTT
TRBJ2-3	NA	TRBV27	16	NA	CASSPSTGEFTDTQYF	TGTGCCAGCAGTCCCTCAACGGGGGAGTTCACAGATACGCAGTATTTT
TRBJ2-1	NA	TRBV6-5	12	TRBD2	CASSLAGHEQFF	TGTGCCAGCAGTTTAGCGGGCCATGAGCAGTTCTTC
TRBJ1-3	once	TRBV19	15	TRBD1	CASRRERDRDSSIYF	TGTGCCAGTAGAAGAGAGAGAGACAGGGACAGCTCCATATATTTT
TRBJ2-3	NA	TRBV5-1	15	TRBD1	CASSRTGQGGDAQYF	TGCGCCAGCAGCCGGACAGGGCAGGGGGGTGATGCGCAGTATTTT
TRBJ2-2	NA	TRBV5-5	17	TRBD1	CASSRSPGQGYTGELFF	TGTGCCAGCAGCAGATCCCCGGGACAGGGGTACACCGGGGAGCTGTTTTTT
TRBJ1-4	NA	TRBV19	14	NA	CASSTMTGSEKLFF	TGTGCCAGTAGTACGATGACAGGCTCGGAAAAACTGTTTTTT
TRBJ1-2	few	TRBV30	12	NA	CAWIGLGSSYTF	TGTGCCTGGATTGGACTGGGGTCGAGCTACACCTTC
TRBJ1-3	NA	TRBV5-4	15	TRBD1	CASSLMGQGINTIYF	TGTGCCAGCAGCCTGATGGGACAGGGGATAAACACCATATATTTT